This T cell receptor (beta chain) was sequenced for a study of cytomegalovirus exposure and HLA in healthy donors. Study-wide results and caveats: Among donors in an Asian-associated ancestry cluster, a later analysis reportedly found fewer N-insertions than the roughly 610-donor mean. In a later analysis, parvovirus B19, influenza, CMV and Epstein-Barr virus appeared linked to several top co-occurrence clusters. Later on, an analysis tied 18,000 or so TCR beta sequences to HLA alleles at 0.05 false discovery rate.

The V end was cut by 4 bases, the J end by 1 base, with 10 bases between. The CDR3 runs 14 residues. The germline V gene has CDR1 MNHEY and CDR2 SMNVEV (reference sequence). With respect to this clone: Antigen specificity is unknown.

The PCR was carried out with 60 Vbeta primers and 13 Jbeta primers. Libraries were prepared by immunoSEQ multiplex PCR; TCRdb keeps only in-frame clonotypes and omits some of them. The table shows 95,000 to 150,000 clones, with 75% occurring only once. Donors sampled were nominally healthy, though unrecorded immune exposures were likely. The V call is TRBV27, the J call TRBJ1-2; D is possibly TRBD1 (5 bases). This receptor was obtained from a woman in her forties in good health and CMV-seropositive. Input material: PBMCs. Here the CDR3 reads CASSWGPFNYGYTF. The CDR3, as DNA: TGTGCCAGCAGTTGGGGCCCATTTAACTATGGCTACACCTTC.